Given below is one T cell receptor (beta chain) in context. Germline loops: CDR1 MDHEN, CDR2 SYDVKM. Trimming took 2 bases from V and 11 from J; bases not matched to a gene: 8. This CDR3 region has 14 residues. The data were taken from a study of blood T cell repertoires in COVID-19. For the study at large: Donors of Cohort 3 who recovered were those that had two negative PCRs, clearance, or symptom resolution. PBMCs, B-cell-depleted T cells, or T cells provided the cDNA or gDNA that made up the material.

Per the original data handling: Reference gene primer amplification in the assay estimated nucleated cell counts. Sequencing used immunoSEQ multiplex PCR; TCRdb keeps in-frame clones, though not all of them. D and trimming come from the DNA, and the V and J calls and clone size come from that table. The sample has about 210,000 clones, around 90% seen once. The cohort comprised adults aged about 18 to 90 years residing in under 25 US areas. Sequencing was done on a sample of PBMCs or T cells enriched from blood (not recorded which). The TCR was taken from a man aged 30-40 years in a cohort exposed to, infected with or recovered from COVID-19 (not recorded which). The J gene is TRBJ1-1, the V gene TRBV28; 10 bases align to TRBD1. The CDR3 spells CASSLQTGGVGAFF. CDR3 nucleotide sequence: TGTGCCAGCAGTTTACAGACAGGGGGCGTTGGTGCTTTCTTT. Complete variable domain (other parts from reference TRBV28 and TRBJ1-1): DVKVTQSSRYLVKRTGEKVFLECVQDMDHENMFWYRQDPGLGLRLIYFSYDVKMKEKGDIPEGYSVSREKKERFSLILESASTNQTSMYLCASSLQTGGVGAFFGQGTRLTVV.